This is a list of T cell receptor beta chains from one sample in a study of pediatric ulcerative colitis. Assay used: immunoSEQ multiplex PCR; TCRdb lists only in-frame clones, some missing. This table has 44,000 or so clones, under 80% appearing once. The sequenced sample consisted of gut tissue. The receptors come from a girl aged 5 to 17 with moderate ulcerative colitis. Both conserved end residues are part of each CDR3. A D gene is named only where the DNA matches it firmly. Part of the rows lack a size; the others show once, few, many or a class for expanded clones.

J: TRBJ2-3
V: TRBV5-5
size: .
D: .
DNA: TGTGCCAGCAGTGGTGGCAGCAACACAGATACGCAGTATTTT
CDR3: CASSGGSNTDTQYF

J: TRBJ2-7
V: TRBV4-2
size: few
D: TRBD2
DNA: TGTGCCAGCAGCCGAGACGCCCGGGGGGAGACCTACGAGCAGTACTTC
CDR3: CASSRDARGETYEQYF

J: TRBJ1-2
V: TRBV5-5
size: .
D: TRBD1
DNA: TGTGCCAGCAGTCAACAGCCTTACAGGGGGAAAGGGAATGGCTACACCTTC
CDR3: CASSQQPYRGKGNGYTF

J: TRBJ1-2
V: TRBV7-9
size: .
D: TRBD1
DNA: TGTGCCAGCAGCTTAGGCGGGACAGGGGCTAACTATGGCTACACCTTC
CDR3: CASSLGGTGANYGYTF

J: TRBJ2-4
V: TRBV29-1
size: .
D: .
DNA: TGCAGCGTTACAGGGTTTTCCTTAGCCAAAAACATTCAGTACTTC
CDR3: CSVTGFSLAKNIQYF

J: TRBJ1-1
V: TRBV5-4
size: .
D: TRBD1
DNA: TGTGCCAGCAGCCCGGACAGGTTCAACACTGAAGCTTTCTTT
CDR3: CASSPDRFNTEAFF

J: TRBJ2-1
V: TRBV6-4
size: .
D: TRBD2
DNA: TGTGCCAGCAGTGAAGCGGGAGGGCCCAATGAGCAGTTCTTC
CDR3: CASSEAGGPNEQFF

J: TRBJ1-2
V: TRBV6-5
size: .
D: TRBD1
DNA: TGTGCCAGCAGTGGAGGCTACGACAGGGCTGGCTACACCTTC
CDR3: CASSGGYDRAGYTF

J: TRBJ2-1
V: TRBV30
size: .
D: TRBD1
DNA: TGTGCCTGGAGGGACAGGGGAGATGAGCAGTTCTTC
CDR3: CAWRDRGDEQFF

J: TRBJ1-3
V: TRBV6-6
size: .
D: .
DNA: TGTGCCAGCCGGAGGCAGTCCTCTGGAAACACCATATATTTT
CDR3: CASRRQSSGNTIYF

J: TRBJ1-2
V: TRBV7-6
size: .
D: .
DNA: TGTGCCAGCAGCTTAGAACCTGGCGGTTCTAACTATGGCTACACCTTC
CDR3: CASSLEPGGSNYGYTF

J: TRBJ2-1
V: TRBV11-2
size: few
D: TRBD2
DNA: TGTGCCAGCAGCCAGAGACTAGCGGGGTACAATGAGCAGTTCTTC
CDR3: CASSQRLAGYNEQFF

J: TRBJ2-1
V: TRBV11-2
size: .
D: TRBD2
DNA: TGTGCCAGCAGCGATCAGACTAGCGAGTCCTACAATGAGCAGTTCTTC
CDR3: CASSDQTSESYNEQFF

J: TRBJ1-1
V: TRBV4-2
size: .
D: .
DNA: TGTGCCAGCAGCCAACGTTTCTCCCATGAAGCTTTCTTT
CDR3: CASSQRFSHEAFF

J: TRBJ1-5
V: TRBV6-6
size: .
D: TRBD1
DNA: TGTGCCAGTTCAGGGGGATCTCAGCCCCAGCATTTT
CDR3: CASSGGSQPQHF

J: TRBJ2-1
V: TRBV20-1
size: .
D: .
DNA: TGCAGTGCCAAGACTAGCAATGAGCAGTTCTTC
CDR3: CSAKTSNEQFF

J: TRBJ2-1
V: TRBV5-4
size: few
D: .
DNA: TGTGCCAGCAGCCGAAGCAACAGGGGGGGCAATGAGCAGTTCTTC
CDR3: CASSRSNRGGNEQFF

J: TRBJ2-5
V: TRBV9
size: .
D: TRBD2
DNA: TGTGCCAGCAGCGTAGGAGGAGCGGGAGGGATCCGGGAGACCCAGTACTTC
CDR3: CASSVGGAGGIRETQYF

J: TRBJ2-5
V: TRBV18
size: once
D: .
DNA: TGTGCCAGCTCCCCGGGAGAGACCCAGTACTTC
CDR3: CASSPGETQYF

J: TRBJ1-2
V: TRBV2
size: few
D: .
DNA: TGTGCCAGCAGTGACGGGTACTATGGCTACACCTTC
CDR3: CASSDGYYGYTF

J: TRBJ2-5
V: TRBV6-5
size: once
D: .
DNA: TGTGCCAGCAGTTACTCAGGGTTTGGCCAAGAGACCCAGTACTTC
CDR3: CASSYSGFGQETQYF

J: TRBJ1-2
V: TRBV6-1
size: few
D: .
DNA: TGTGCCAGCAGTGAGGTATCCCTCTATGGCTACACCTTC
CDR3: CASSEVSLYGYTF

J: TRBJ2-1
V: TRBV11-2
size: .
D: TRBD2
DNA: TGTGCCAGCAGCTTAGATCCCGCGGGGGGGCTGTACAATGAGCAGTTCTTC
CDR3: CASSLDPAGGLYNEQFF

J: TRBJ2-3
V: TRBV10-1
size: .
D: .
DNA: TGCGCCAGCAGTGAGCCCAGCCTCGGGACTTATACGCAGTATTTT
CDR3: CASSEPSLGTYTQYF

J: TRBJ1-2
V: TRBV19
size: few
D: TRBD1
DNA: TGTGCCAGTAGTATAGAAGGACAGGTTATATATGGCTACACCTTC
CDR3: CASSIEGQVIYGYTF

J: TRBJ1-6
V: TRBV5-1
size: few
D: TRBD1
DNA: TGCGCCAGCAGCTTGGAGGGACAGTTTAATTCACCCCTCCACTTT
CDR3: CASSLEGQFNSPLHF